Listed here are 18 T cell receptor beta chains from one sample, sequenced in a study of T cell clonotyping in hematopoietic cell transplantation. The time point is: recipient sample about 28 days before transplant, after cytoreduction. Using immunoSEQ multiplex PCR, the repertoire was profiled, and TCRdb retains in-frame clones only, with some absent. The profile shows 25,000 to 30,000 clones, around 80% of them singletons. Source: peripheral blood mononuclear cells, taken before stem cell transplant. The receptor source for this set is a woman in her twenties or thirties with chronic myeloid leukemia. Some clones in this sample may be carry-over from other donors' samples.

This chain connects TRBV2 to TRBJ2-7; D remains ambiguous. The CDR3 covers 10 residues. The ends were cut back, 3 bases at V and 3 bases at J, with 0 bases in the middle. CDR1 and CDR2 from the germline V gene are SNHLY and FYNNEI. The CDR3 region is CASSDYEQYF. The CDR3 nucleotides read TGTGCCAGCAGTGACTACGAGCAGTACTTC.

This clone was observed a single time. This rearrangement joins TRBV2 to TRBJ2-3, with 12 bases matching TRBD2. Trimming at V came to 0 bases and at J to 9 bases, leaving 7 bases not matched to a gene. This CDR3 has 16 residues. The germline V gene encodes CDR1 SNHLY and CDR2 FYNNEI. The CDR3 region has the DNA TGTGCCAGCAGTGAAGCAGGGCTAGCGGGGGGGACCACGCAGTATTTT. Translating gives CASSEAGLAGGTTQYF.

The chain couples TRBV5-8 to TRBJ1-1; D might be TRBD1 (5 bases). V was shortened by 4 bases and J by 1 base, with 14 bases between the two germline ends. The CDR3 spans 15 residues. The germline V gene has CDR1 SGHTS and CDR2 YDEGEE. The CDR3 nucleotides read TGTGCCAGCAGCCGTAGACAGACCAAGAACACTGAAGCTTTCTTT. Its translation: CASSRRQTKNTEAFF.

The V gene is TRBV7-3, the J gene TRBJ1-6; D might be TRBD1 (5 bases). Trimming pared 5 bases from V and 10 bases from J, leaving 15 bases between. CDR1 and CDR2 (germline): SGHTA, FQGTGA. CDR3 length: 14 amino acids. The CDR3 reads CASSHDLSGSPLHF. In DNA form, the CDR3 reads TGTGCCAGCAGCCACGATTTATCAGGGTCACCCCTCCACTTT.

The chain links TRBV9 to TRBJ2-3; 16 nucleotides align to TRBD2. The CDR3 length is 19 residues. Per germline, CDR1 SGDLS and CDR2 YYNGEE. V shed 4 bases and J 2 bases; nucleotides not matched to a gene: 10. CDR3 DNA: TGTGCCAGCAGCTCCCAGGGACTAGCGGGGGGGCTGGTCACAGATACGCAGTATTTT. Its translation: CASSSQGLAGGLVTDTQYF.

This chain joins TRBV29-1 and TRBJ1-2; TRBD1 aligns across 9 bases. The germline V gene has CDR1 SQVTM and CDR2 ANQGSEA. The CDR3 covers 11 residues. Trimming at V came to 6 bases and at J to 6 bases, leaving 2 bases not matched to a gene. The chain's CDR3 is CSVGQGHGYTF. The CDR3 nucleotides read TGCAGCGTAGGACAGGGGCATGGCTACACCTTC.

The rearrangement uses TRBV6-1 and TRBJ1-2; weak D call: TRBD1 (5 bases). The CDR3 runs to 16 residues. V was shortened by 1 base and J by 4 bases, with 16 bases between the two germline ends. Germline-derived CDR1 and CDR2 are MNHNS and SASEGT. Written as DNA, the CDR3 is TGTGCCAGCAGTGAAGAAGGGACGACATGGAGCTATGGCTACACCTTC. Amino acids: CASSEEGTTWSYGYTF.

The chain combines TRBV6-5 with TRBJ1-2, with D maybe TRBD1 (5 bases). The CDR3 sequence is 13 residues long. Germline V CDR1 and CDR2: MNHEY, SVGAGI. Trimming pared 8 bases from V and 1 base from J, leaving 11 bases between. CDR3 protein: CASGADFNYGYTF. CDR3 DNA: TGTGCCAGCGGGGCAGACTTTAACTATGGCTACACCTTC.

The rearrangement uses TRBV4-1 and TRBJ1-1; D gene ambiguous. This CDR3 has 15 residues. Trimming shortened V by 4 bases and J by 4 bases, and 16 bases separated the two germline ends. The germline gives CDR1 MGHRA, CDR2 YSYEKL. CDR3 in amino acids: CASSPSLGGPTEAFF. CDR3 nucleotide sequence: TGCGCCAGCAGCCCGAGTTTGGGAGGGCCCACTGAAGCTTTCTTT.

CDR3 sequence reads: CAISGTQNTEAFF. The CDR3 region has the DNA TGTGCCATCAGTGGGACCCAGAACACTGAAGCTTTCTTT. J is TRBJ1-1 and V is TRBV10-3; D is undetermined. Germline lookup yields CDR1 ENHRY and CDR2 SYGVKD. This CDR3 contains 13 residues. V was trimmed by 4 bases and J by 1 base, leaving 7 bases between them.

This rearrangement joins TRBV6-6 to TRBJ1-2; the match to TRBD1 covers 7 bases. Germline V lookup: CDR1 MNHNY, CDR2 SVGAGI (reference sequence). The CDR3 totals 15 residues. V trimming: 2 bases; J trimming: 2 bases; junction bases outside the gene matches: 5. The CDR3: CASSYGGGANYGYTF. CDR3 DNA sequence: TGTGCCAGCAGTTACGGAGGGGGCGCCAACTATGGCTACACCTTC.

The chain recombines TRBV7-8 with TRBJ2-7, with D perhaps TRBD1 or TRBD2 (5 bases each). The germline V and J ends were trimmed by 1 base and 4 bases, with 14 bases remaining between them. CDR1 and CDR2 (germline): SGHVS, FQNEAQ. CDR3 length: 15 residues. DNA of the CDR3: TGTGCCAGCAGCTTAGACTCCGGGACGGGGTACGAGCAGTACTTC. The encoded protein is CASSLDSGTGYEQYF.

The chain employs TRBV11-3 and TRBJ1-2; TRBD1 is a possible D gene (5 bases). The CDR3 consists of 12 residues. Germline values: CDR1 SGHNT, CDR2 YENEEA. Trimming removed 5 bases from V and 5 bases from J, with 9 bases in between. The CDR3 sequence: CASSQGEYGYTF. The CDR3, as DNA: TGTGCCAGCAGCCAGGGCGAATATGGCTACACCTTC.

The chain joins TRBV7-2 to TRBJ2-7; D may be TRBD1 (5 bases). Per the germline V gene, CDR1 is SGHTA and CDR2 is FQGNSA. The CDR3 runs 15 residues. V was cut by 1 base and J by 2 bases, with 12 bases left in between. CDR3: CASSLEGQGPYEQYF. As DNA, the CDR3 is TGTGCCAGCAGCTTAGAGGGGCAGGGCCCCTACGAGCAGTACTTC.

The chain has TRBV30 and TRBJ1-5; weak D call: TRBD1 (5 bases). Germline-derived CDR1 and CDR2 are GTSNPN and SVGIG (reference sequence). CDR3 size: 15 residues. Trimming stripped 0 bases from V and 4 bases from J, with 13 bases between. The CDR3 coding sequence is TGTGCCTGGAGTGTAGGGGCGAGGGGAAATCAGCCCCAGCATTTT. It translates to CAWSVGARGNQPQHF.

Sample share makes this clone medium-sized. This chain links TRBV13 with TRBJ1-2; D is unclear. Germline V lookup: CDR1 PRHDT, CDR2 FYEKMQ (reference sequence). The length of the CDR3 is 15 residues. The V end lost 3 bases, the J end lost 4 bases, and 15 bases lay between the germline ends. The DNA for the CDR3 is TGTGCCAGCAGCTTCGCGCGGGTTCGTAGCTATGGCTACACCTTC. Encoded protein: CASSFARVRSYGYTF.

The rearrangement links TRBV30 to TRBJ2-2; no firm D call. CDR1 is GTSNPN and CDR2 is SVGIG in the germline V gene (reference sequence). Trimming removed 5 bases from V and 0 bases from J, with 10 bases in between. This CDR3 has 14 residues. DNA for the CDR3: TGTGCCTGGGACACTGGGACGAACACCGGGGAGCTGTTTTTT. It yields the protein CAWDTGTNTGELFF.

V is TRBV7-6 and J is TRBJ1-2; tentative D call: TRBD1 (5 bases). The germline V gene encodes CDR1 SGHVS and CDR2 FNYEAQ. The CDR3 consists of 13 residues. V was trimmed by 5 bases and J by 8 bases, leaving 15 bases between them. CDR3 region: CASSGHEGLGYTF. Here the CDR3 DNA reads TGTGCCAGCAGCGGGCACGAGGGGCTCGGCTACACCTTC.